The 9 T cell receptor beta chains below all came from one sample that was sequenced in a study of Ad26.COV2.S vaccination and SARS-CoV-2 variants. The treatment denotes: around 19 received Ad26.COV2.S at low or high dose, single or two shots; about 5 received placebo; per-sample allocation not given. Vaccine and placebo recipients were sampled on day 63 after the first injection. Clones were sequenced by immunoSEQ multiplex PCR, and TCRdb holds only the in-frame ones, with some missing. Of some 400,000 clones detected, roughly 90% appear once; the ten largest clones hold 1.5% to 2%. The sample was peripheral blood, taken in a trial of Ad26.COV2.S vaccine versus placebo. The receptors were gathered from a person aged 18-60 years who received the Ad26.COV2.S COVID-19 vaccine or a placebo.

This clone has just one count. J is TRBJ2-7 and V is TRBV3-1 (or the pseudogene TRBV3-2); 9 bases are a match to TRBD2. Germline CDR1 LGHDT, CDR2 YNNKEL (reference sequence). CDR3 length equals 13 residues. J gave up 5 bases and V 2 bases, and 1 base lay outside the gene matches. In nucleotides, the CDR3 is TGTGCCAGCAGCCAACTAGCGGGACACGAGCAGTACTTC. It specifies CASSQLAGHEQYF.

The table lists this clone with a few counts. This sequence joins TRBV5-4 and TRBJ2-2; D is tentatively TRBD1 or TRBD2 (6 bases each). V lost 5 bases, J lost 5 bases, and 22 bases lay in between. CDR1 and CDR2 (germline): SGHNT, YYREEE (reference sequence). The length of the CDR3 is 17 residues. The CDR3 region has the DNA TGTGCCAGCAGTACCGAGGGGGGCGCATACGAAACCGGGGAGCTGTTTTTT. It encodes CASSTEGGAYETGELFF.

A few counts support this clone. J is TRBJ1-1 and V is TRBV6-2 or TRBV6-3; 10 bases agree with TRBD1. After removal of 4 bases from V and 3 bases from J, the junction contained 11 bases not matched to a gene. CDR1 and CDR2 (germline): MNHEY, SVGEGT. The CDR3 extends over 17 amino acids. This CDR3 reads CASSSPGQGMTYTEAFF. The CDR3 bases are TGTGCCAGCAGTTCGCCGGGACAGGGGATGACTTACACTGAAGCTTTCTTT.

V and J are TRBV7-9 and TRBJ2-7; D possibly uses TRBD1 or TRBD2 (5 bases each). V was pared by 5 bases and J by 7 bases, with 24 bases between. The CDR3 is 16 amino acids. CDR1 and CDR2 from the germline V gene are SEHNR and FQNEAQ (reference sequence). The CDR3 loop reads CASSLGAGIGTWEQYF. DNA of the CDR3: TGTGCCAGCAGCCTAGGGGCGGGCATCGGCACGTGGGAGCAGTACTTC.

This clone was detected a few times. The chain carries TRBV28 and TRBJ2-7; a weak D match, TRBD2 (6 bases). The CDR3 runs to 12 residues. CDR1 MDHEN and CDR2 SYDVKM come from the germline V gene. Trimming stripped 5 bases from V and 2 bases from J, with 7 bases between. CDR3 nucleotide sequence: TGTGCCAGCAGTCTAGCGACCTACGAGCAGTACTTC. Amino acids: CASSLATYEQYF.

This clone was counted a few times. CDR3 bases: TGTGCCAGCAGCGATAGCGGGCAAGAGACCCAGTACTTC. Protein product: CASSDSGQETQYF. The V gene is TRBV5-4, the J gene TRBJ2-5, with 7 bases matching TRBD2. J lost 2 bases, V lost 4 bases, and 2 bases had no gene match. Per germline, CDR1 SGHNT and CDR2 YYREEE (reference sequence). The CDR3 is 13 residues long.

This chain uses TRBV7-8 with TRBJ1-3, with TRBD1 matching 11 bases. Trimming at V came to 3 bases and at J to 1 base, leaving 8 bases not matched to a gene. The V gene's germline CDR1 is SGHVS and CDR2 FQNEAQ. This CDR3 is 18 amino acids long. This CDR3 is CASSFPKGQGASGNTIYF. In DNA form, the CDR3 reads TGTGCCAGCAGCTTTCCCAAAGGACAGGGGGCTTCTGGAAACACCATATATTTT. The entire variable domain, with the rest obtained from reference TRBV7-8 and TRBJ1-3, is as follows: GAGVSQSPRYKVAKRGQDVALRCDPISGHVSLFWYQQALGQGPEFLTYFQNEAQLDKSGLPSDRFFAERPEGSVSTLKIQRTQQEDSAVYLCASSFPKGQGASGNTIYFGEGSWLTVV.

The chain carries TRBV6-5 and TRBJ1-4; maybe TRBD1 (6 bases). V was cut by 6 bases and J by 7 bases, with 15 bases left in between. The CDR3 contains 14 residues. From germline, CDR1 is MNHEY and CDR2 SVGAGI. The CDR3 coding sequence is TGTGCCAGCAGCTCAGGGGCGGAGAGTGAAAAACTGTTTTTT. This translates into CASSSGAESEKLFF.

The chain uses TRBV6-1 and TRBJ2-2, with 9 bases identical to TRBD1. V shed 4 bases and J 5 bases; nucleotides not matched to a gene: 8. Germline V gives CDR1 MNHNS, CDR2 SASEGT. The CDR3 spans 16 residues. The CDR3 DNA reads TGTGCCAGCAGTGCTACAGGGGGCCGAGGGACCGGGGAGCTGTTTTTT. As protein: CASSATGGRGTGELFF.